The table lists the clone carrying this T cell receptor (beta chain) with many counts. Its antigen is as yet unknown. The germline V gene encodes CDR1 KGHSH and CDR2 LQKENI. CDR3 length equals 13 residues. The germline V and J ends were trimmed by 3 bases and 3 bases, with 8 bases remaining between them. Amplified TCR beta CDR3 regions derived from RNA transcripts. The TCR CDR3 first-round RT-PCR relied on the HTBI primer set. MiXCR, run by TCRdb on the multiplex PCR reads, gives a single entry per CDR3 protein. The sample includes about 270,000 distinct CDR3 sequences, roughly a quarter of them seen just once. The record originates from a study of T cells in Graves' hyperthyroidism and ophthalmopathy. Study in general: Sampling of peripheral blood happened at initial diagnosis, prior to any treatment. Regarding the study as a whole: Stable hyperthyroidism was told apart from ophthalmopathy by a model built on 13 V-J features. Among thyroid clonotypes expanded above 0.001, most also appeared in blood.

The chain joins TRBV18 to TRBJ2-5, with D uncertain. The specimen was blood. This sequence was found in a woman aged 40-49 years with Graves' ophthalmopathy. CDR3 nucleotide sequence: TGTGCCAGCTCACCCTCACTCGAAGAGACCCAGTACTTC. Translating it yields CASSPSLEETQYF.